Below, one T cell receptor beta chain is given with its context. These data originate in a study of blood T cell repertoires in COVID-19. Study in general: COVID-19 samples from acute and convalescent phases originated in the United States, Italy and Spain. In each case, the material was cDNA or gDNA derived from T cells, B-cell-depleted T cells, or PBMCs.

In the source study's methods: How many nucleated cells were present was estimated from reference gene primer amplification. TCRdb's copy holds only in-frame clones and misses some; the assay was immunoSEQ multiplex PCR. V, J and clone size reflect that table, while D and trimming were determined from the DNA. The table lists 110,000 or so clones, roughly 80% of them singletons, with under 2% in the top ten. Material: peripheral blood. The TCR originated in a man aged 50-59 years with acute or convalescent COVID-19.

The CDR3 is CASTLFSTTGTDTQYF. The CDR3, as DNA: TGTGCCAGCACCCTTTTTTCGACTACGGGCACAGATACGCAGTATTTT. V is TRBV27 and J is TRBJ2-3; perhaps TRBD2 as D (5 bases). The germline V and J ends were trimmed by 7 bases and 1 base, with 18 bases remaining between them. This CDR3 spans 16 amino acids. CDR1 and CDR2 from the germline V gene are MNHEY and SMNVEV (reference sequence).